This is a list of T cell receptor beta chains from one sample in a study of blood T cell repertoires in COVID-19. Profiling relied on immunoSEQ multiplex PCR, and the TCRdb table lists in-frame clones only, not all of them. The table has about 190,000 clones, roughly nine tenths seen once; the top ten hold 1.1%. Material for sequencing was peripheral blood. These receptors were collected from a man in his thirties or forties with acute or convalescent COVID-19. Both conserved end residues are part of each CDR3. D genes are given only for firm matches. The size entry is marked missing in some rows and otherwise reads once, few, many or a size class.

d_gene	abundance	j_gene	v_gene	CDR3aa	CDR3nt
TRBD1	.	TRBJ1-3	TRBV29-1	CSVVSGTGGGNTIYF	TGCAGCGTTGTGTCAGGGACAGGGGGAGGAAACACCATATATTTT
.	.	TRBJ2-7	TRBV12-3/TRBV12-4	CASSAKMGTGQYF	TGTGCCAGCAGTGCCAAGATGGGGACTGGGCAGTACTTC
TRBD1	.	TRBJ1-3	TRBV28	CASSTGQPSTLSGNTIYF	TGTGCCAGCAGTACGGGACAGCCGAGTACCCTCTCTGGAAACACCATATATTTT
TRBD2	.	TRBJ2-1	TRBV10-1	CASSERTSGGMITGSYNEQFF	TGCGCCAGCAGTGAACGCACTAGCGGGGGGATGATTACGGGCTCCTACAATGAGCAGTTCTTC
TRBD2	few	TRBJ2-7	TRBV23-1	CASSQFLAGGKSYEQYF	TGCGCCAGCAGTCAATTCCTAGCGGGGGGTAAGTCCTACGAGCAGTACTTC
.	.	TRBJ2-4	TRBV13	CASSSTGTPVAKNIQYF	TGTGCCAGCAGTTCGACCGGGACACCGGTAGCCAAAAACATTCAGTACTTC
.	.	TRBJ1-2	TRBV30	CAWSVEARIYGYTF	TGTGCCTGGAGTGTAGAGGCAAGGATCTATGGCTACACCTTC
TRBD1	.	TRBJ1-3	TRBV2	CASRETGVPNTIYF	TGTGCCAGCAGAGAGACAGGGGTGCCAAACACCATATATTTT
TRBD1	.	TRBJ1-3	TRBV3-1/TRBV3-2	CASSLGTGTGNTIYF	TGTGCCAGCAGCCTCGGGACAGGGACTGGAAACACCATATATTTT
TRBD1	.	TRBJ2-7	TRBV5-1	CASSPITGVGEQYF	TGCGCCAGCAGCCCTATAACAGGGGTAGGCGAGCAGTACTTC
.	.	TRBJ1-1	TRBV28	CASSLGSRYTEAFF	TGTGCCAGCAGTTTAGGGTCCAGGTACACTGAAGCTTTCTTT
.	.	TRBJ1-1	TRBV18	CASSPEWNTEAFF	TGTGCCAGCTCACCTGAGTGGAACACTGAAGCTTTCTTT
.	.	TRBJ2-5	TRBV18	CASSPSSAYQETQYF	TGTGCCAGCTCACCATCGTCAGCGTACCAAGAGACCCAGTACTTC
TRBD2	.	TRBJ2-7	TRBV6-5	CASTQGRSGSHEQYF	TGTGCCAGCACTCAAGGGAGGAGCGGGAGCCACGAGCAGTACTTC
TRBD1	.	TRBJ1-2	TRBV30	CAWRGRGKANYGYTF	TGTGCCTGGAGGGGCAGGGGGAAAGCCAACTATGGCTACACCTTC
.	.	TRBJ2-7	TRBV6-5	CASSLDSVYYEQYF	TGTGCCAGCAGTTTAGACAGCGTCTACTACGAGCAGTACTTC
.	.	TRBJ1-1	TRBV6-1	CASSEPGHFTEAFF	TGTGCCAGCAGTGAACCGGGACACTTCACTGAAGCTTTCTTT
TRBD2	.	TRBJ2-3	TRBV11-1	CASSLRTSGNTDTQYF	TGTGCCAGCAGCTTGAGGACTAGCGGGAACACAGATACGCAGTATTTT
TRBD1	once	TRBJ1-1	TRBV6-5	CASRKGQGGTTEAFF	TGTGCCAGCAGGAAAGGACAGGGGGGGACGACTGAAGCTTTCTTT
.	.	TRBJ1-6	TRBV4-1	CASSPGGALYNSPLHF	TGCGCCAGCAGCCCCGGCGGGGCCCTTTATAATTCACCCCTCCACTTT